The 22 T cell receptor beta chains below come from one sample, sequenced in a study of blood T cells in healthy people across ages. A sample-barcoded 5' primer and a J-beta primer mix were used in a second PCR of about 6 to 11 cycles. MiXCR, run by TCRdb on the 5' RACE reads, gives a single entry per CDR3 protein. The table includes about 930,000 distinct CDR3 sequences, 25% to 30% detected once. The same data also contributed to another study, on T cells of mothers and their children.

Specimen: blood. These receptors were obtained from a woman aged 40 to 50 in good health.

The CDR3 nucleotides read TGTGCCAGCAGCCAAACAGCCGGGCCCCAGCATTTT. Translating it yields CASSQTAGPQHF. The genes are TRBV14 and TRBJ1-5; unclear D gene. The CDR3 contains 12 residues. V lost 2 bases and J lost 9, with 8 bases in between. Per the germline V gene, CDR1 is SGHDN and CDR2 is FVKESK.

As concerns this clonotype: This may be a read error: a much more frequent sequence differs by one nucleotide. This chain joins TRBV2 and TRBJ1-2; D possibly corresponds to TRBD1 (6 bases). Per germline, CDR1 SNHLY and CDR2 FYNNEI. V was trimmed by 6 bases and J by 4 bases, leaving 9 bases between them. The CDR3 extends over 12 amino acids. CDR3 coding DNA: TGTGCCAGCAGGGACAGCATCTATGGCTACACCTTC. Amino acid sequence: CASRDSIYGYTF.

The rearrangement joins TRBV13 to TRBJ2-5, with 7 bases lining up with TRBD2. Germline V lookup: CDR1 PRHDT, CDR2 FYEKMQ (reference sequence). CDR3 length: 13 amino acids. Trimming cost V 4 bases and J 11 bases; bases outside gene matches: 10. CDR3 residues: CASSSDRGDEQYF. In DNA form, the CDR3 reads TGTGCCAGCAGCTCCGATCGGGGGGATGAGCAGTACTTC.

The chain is built from TRBV6-4 and TRBJ2-3; possible D gene TRBD2, 5 bases. This CDR3 is built from 15 residues. V lost 6 bases to trimming and J lost 3 bases, with 16 bases between them. The germline V gene has CDR1 MRHNA and CDR2 SNTAGT. CDR3 residues: CASSHGSGSTDTQYF. CDR3 DNA sequence: TGTGCCAGCAGCCATGGCTCGGGATCGACAGATACGCAGTATTTT.

This rearrangement joins TRBV2 to TRBJ2-3; perhaps TRBD1 as D (6 bases). The CDR3 is 15 amino acids. Germline-derived CDR1 and CDR2 are SNHLY and FYNNEI. V was clipped by 6 bases and J by 4 bases, with 17 bases between them. The DNA for the CDR3 is TGTGCCAGCAGCCTCAGAGAGGACAGCCCAGATACGCAGTATTTT. Amino acids: CASSLREDSPDTQYF.

J is TRBJ2-3 and V is TRBV7-2; 8 bases agree with TRBD2. The CDR3 covers 18 residues. Germline lookup yields CDR1 SGHTA and CDR2 FQGNSA. The V and J ends lost 1 base and 1 base, in that order; junction bases with no gene match: 10. The CDR3 DNA follows: TGTGCCAGCAGCTTAGACGGGGGGGTGTATACGGGCACAGATACGCAGTATTTT. This sequence encodes CASSLDGGVYTGTDTQYF.

The rearrangement links TRBV5-1 to TRBJ1-1; TRBD1 might be the D (5 bases). Germline CDR1 is SGHRS and CDR2 is YFSETQ. V shed 5 bases and J shed 0 bases, with 20 bases lying between them. This CDR3 is built from 17 residues. The chain's CDR3 is CASSPSGGTGMNTEAFF. In DNA form, the CDR3 reads TGCGCCAGCAGTCCCTCCGGAGGGACGGGAATGAACACTGAAGCTTTCTTT. The full variable domain, with the rest looked up from reference TRBV5-1 and TRBJ1-1, is KAGVTQTPRYLIKTRGQQVTLSCSPISGHRSVSWYQQTPGQGLQFLFEYFSETQRNKGNFPGRFSGRQFSNSRSEMNVSTLELGDSALYLCASSPSGGTGMNTEAFFGQGTRLTVV.

The chain joins TRBV6-1 to TRBJ1-1; D uncertain. Trimming cost V 8 bases and J 0 bases, with 13 bases left between them. CDR3 length equals 14 residues. Germline values: CDR1 MNHNS, CDR2 SASEGT. The CDR3 is CASLRRNMNTEAFF. CDR3 coding DNA: TGTGCCAGCCTAAGACGGAACATGAACACTGAAGCTTTCTTT.

This chain joins TRBV5-5 and TRBJ2-5; D possibly uses TRBD1 or TRBD2 (5 bases each). The germline CDR1 and CDR2 sequences are SGHKS and YYEKEE (reference sequence). This CDR3 is 15 amino acids long. Trimming took 3 bases from V and 5 from J, leaving 17 bases between them. CDR3 coding DNA: TGTGCCAGCAGCTGGGCAGGGAGCCTCGGGGAGACCCAGTACTTC. Encoded protein: CASSWAGSLGETQYF.

The CDR3 DNA sequence: TGTGCCAGCAGTCCCCCCCAGCATTTT. Protein product: CASSPPQHF. J is TRBJ1-5 and V is TRBV12-3 or TRBV12-4; D remains ambiguous. V lost 5 bases, J lost 10 bases, and 3 bases lay in between. The CDR3 sequence is 9 residues long.

This clonotype was recorded at least ten times. The chain couples TRBV10-3 to TRBJ2-7, with a weak D call TRBD1 (5 bases). The CDR3 is made up of 13 amino acids. Germline CDR1 and CDR2: ENHRY and SYGVKD. V gave up 4 bases and J gave up 1 base, with 8 bases separating them. CDR3 amino acids: CAISGGRSYEQYF. The CDR3 region has the DNA TGTGCCATCAGTGGGGGCAGATCCTACGAGCAGTACTTC.

This clonotype was picked up many times. The chain combines TRBV29-1 with TRBJ2-5; TRBD1 matches at 11 bases. The end of the DNA is better explained by TRBJ2-7, so the J call may be wrong. The CDR3 runs to 14 residues. Germline CDR1 SQVTM, CDR2 ANQGSEA. CDR3 nucleotides: TGCAGCGTTGTGATTACCGGGACAGGGGGCGAGCAGTACTTC. Translated, it gives CSVVITGTGGEQYF.

This clonotype was picked up many times. The rearrangement links TRBV7-6 to TRBJ1-5; no clear D gene. CDR1 and CDR2 (germline): SGHVS, FNYEAQ. V lost 4 bases and J lost 5, with 9 bases in between. The CDR3 runs to 13 residues. The CDR3 DNA reads TGTGCCAGCAGCTGGAACACTTATCAGCCCCAGCATTTT. This gives the protein CASSWNTYQPQHF.

The chain carries TRBV18 and TRBJ1-2; TRBD1 agrees at 7 bases. The CDR3 has 15 residues. J lost 0 bases, V lost 2 bases, and 3 bases had no gene match. CDR1 is KGHSH and CDR2 is LQKENI in the germline V gene. CDR3 nucleotide sequence: TGTGCCAGCTCACCAGGGGACAGAACTAACTATGGCTACACCTTC. Residues: CASSPGDRTNYGYTF.

This clonotype was seen ten or more times. The V and J genes are TRBV29-1 and TRBJ2-7; D not certain. The germline gives CDR1 SQVTM, CDR2 ANQGSEA. Trimming took 5 bases from V and 1 from J, leaving 6 bases between them. The CDR3 is 11 amino acids. The DNA for the CDR3 is TGCAGCGTTTCAGAGTCCTACGAGCAGTACTTC. Translated: CSVSESYEQYF.

In this sample, this clonotype turned up many times. The chain combines TRBV28 with TRBJ2-1; D not resolved. CDR1 is MDHEN, CDR2 SYDVKM, per germline. This CDR3 has 15 amino acids. The V and J ends lost 8 bases and 0 bases respectively, with 14 bases between them. The CDR3 loop is CASQSEGRSYNEQFF. CDR3 DNA: TGTGCCAGCCAGAGCGAAGGACGCTCCTACAATGAGCAGTTCTTC.

The gene calls are TRBV12-3 or TRBV12-4 and TRBJ2-7, with unresolved D. V lost 5 bases and J lost 7, with 15 bases in between. The CDR3 loop spans 13 amino acids. In nucleotides, the CDR3 is TGTGCCAGCAGTCCCGGACGGTATACGGAGCAGTACTTC. As protein: CASSPGRYTEQYF.

The chain has TRBV7-2 and TRBJ1-2, with 12 bases aligning to TRBD1. The CDR3 covers 15 residues. The ends lost 1 base at V and 5 bases at J; junction bases unmatched: 2. Germline CDR1 reads SGHTA; CDR2 reads FQGNSA. The CDR3 loop reads CASSLEGQGAYGYTF. The DNA of the CDR3 is TGTGCCAGCAGCTTAGAGGGACAGGGGGCGTATGGCTACACCTTC.

This clonotype occurred a few times. The rearrangement links TRBV29-1 to TRBJ1-1; no definite D call. V dropped 4 bases and J dropped 4 bases, with 13 bases sitting between them. The CDR3 loop spans 13 amino acids. Per germline, CDR1 SQVTM and CDR2 ANQGSEA. This CDR3 reads CSVGRGIGTEAFF. CDR3 sequence (DNA): TGCAGCGTTGGAAGAGGGATCGGCACTGAAGCTTTCTTT.

This clonotype has only a few counts. The V gene is TRBV9, the J gene TRBJ1-2; 8 bases line up with TRBD1. Trimming cost V 0 bases and J 4 bases; bases outside gene matches: 5. The CDR3 is 15 amino acids. Per germline, CDR1 SGDLS and CDR2 YYNGEE. CDR3 coding DNA: TGTGCCAGCAGCGTAGCCCCCGACAGGGGCTATGGCTACACCTTC. Amino acid sequence: CASSVAPDRGYGYTF.

A few counts support this clonotype. This sequence joins TRBV20-1 and TRBJ2-1, with 13 bases that match TRBD2. CDR3 length: 15 residues. CDR1 and CDR2 (germline): DFQATT, SNEGSKA (reference sequence). The V gene end was trimmed by 7 bases and the J gene end by 7 bases; junction bases not matched to a gene: 10. The CDR3 DNA reads as TGCAGTGAGACGCGGACTAGCGGGAGTAGAAATGAGCAGTTCTTC. This gives the protein CSETRTSGSRNEQFF.

The chain is built from TRBV15 and TRBJ1-1; D call uncertain. The CDR3 is made up of 15 amino acids. V was trimmed by 5 bases and J by 1 base, leaving 14 bases between them. Germline lookup yields CDR1 LNHNV and CDR2 YYDKDF (reference sequence). Here the CDR3 reads CATSERLGRNTEAFF. The DNA for the CDR3 is TGTGCCACCAGCGAACGCTTGGGGAGGAACACTGAAGCTTTCTTT.